This TCR beta chain emerged from a study of blood T cell repertoires in COVID-19 (dated by TCRdb to 2018 to 2020). Turning to the overall study: Samples covering the acute and convalescent phases of COVID-19 were provided by collaborators in the United States, Italy and Spain. The material from the prospective study consisted of cDNA or gDNA derived from T cells, B-cell-depleted T cells, or PBMCs. Deeply sampled blood TCRbeta repertoires from subjects exposed to, actively infected with, or recovered from COVID-19 were included in the dataset. The repertoires were released in a freely available public database intended as a resource for research on the immune response to SARS-CoV-2. Samples were obtained from the ongoing ImmuneRACE study (first 160 participants) and from over 1,000 subjects provided by 6 global collaborators. Nearly every sample came with metadata listing a de-identified subject ID, COVID-19 status, age in years and sex. Where available, HLA class I and class II types were taken from metadata supplied by the sample provider and were not determined by assay-based typing.

Collaborating institutions collected whole blood in K2EDTA tubes following their own protocols. For TCRbeta analysis, collaborators shipped samples in one of three forms: frozen whole blood, isolated PBMCs, or DNA extracted from either of those sample types. The study at large found these results: The amount of clinical and demographic metadata varied by source and participant and was provided uncurated.

In regard to this clone: Its antigen specificity is not known. Qualities for individual bases were not recorded, and no much larger clone is one base off.

Trimming takes 5 bases from V and 6 bases from J, and the germline ends sit 19 bases apart. Measured from the cysteine to the phenylalanine, the CDR3 is 15 residues long. The only DNA kept is the CDR3, 45 bases in frame from the first base. CDR1 is given as MDHEN and CDR2 as SYDVKM, both from the germline V gene. TCRbeta CDR3 regions were amplified from genomic DNA by means of the immunoSEQ Assay, a bias-controlled multiplex PCR. The study's processing was this. Nucleated cell counts per sample were estimated from amplification of reference gene primers within the assay. To quantify the absolute abundance of each unique TCRbeta CDR3 rearrangement, sequence reads were collapsed and filtered. For each sample, productive Simpson clonality was calculated as the square root of Simpson's diversity index over productive rearrangements. Drawn from immuneACCESS, this table holds only the in-frame rearrangements with V and J called that TCRdb kept. Clones are partly lost; checked studies trace under half to an unresolved V gene and leave the rest unexplained. The V and J calls and clone size are taken from that table; D and trimming were inferred from the DNA. The sample contains around 700,000 clones, just under 90% of them found a single time. The top ten clones comprise roughly 0.25% of the sample.

This TCR was sampled from a woman aged 18-35 years with acute or convalescent COVID-19. The chain couples TRBV28 to TRBJ1-2; tentative D gene TRBD1, with 6 bases matching. Sequencing was done on a sample of peripheral blood. The CDR3 protein sequence reads: CASSGAGVNVHGYTF. The bases are TGTGCCAGCAGTGGGGCAGGGGTTAATGTTCATGGCTACACCTTC.